This TCR beta chain was observed in a study of blood T cell repertoires in COVID-19. Background on the study: T cells, B-cell-depleted T cells, or PBMCs provided the cDNA or gDNA that served as material.

The ends were cut back, 2 bases at V and 2 bases at J, with 15 bases in the middle. The CDR3 extends over 16 amino acids. Germline CDR1 reads KGHSH; CDR2 reads LQKENI. Only in-frame clones appear in the TCRdb table, and some are missing; sequencing was by immunoSEQ multiplex PCR. The table has 100,000 to 120,000 clones, roughly 85% seen once. Sequenced sample: peripheral blood. The clonotype was recovered from a human donor in a cohort sampled during active COVID-19. The rearrangement uses TRBV18 and TRBJ1-1; TRBD1 is a possible D gene (6 bases). The CDR3 coding sequence is TGTGCCAGCTCACCATCTATCTGGGGGCTTAACACTGAAGCTTTCTTT. This translates into CASSPSIWGLNTEAFF.